This TCR beta chain stems from a study of T cell changes during pregnancy in multiple sclerosis. Trimming took 2 bases from V and 6 from J; bases not matched to a gene: 9. CDR3 length equals 16 residues. The germline gives CDR1 LNHNV, CDR2 YYDKDF (reference sequence). Clones were read by immunoSEQ multiplex PCR, and TCRdb kept only the in-frame ones, dropping some. The data contain under 40,000 clones, about nine tenths of them singletons. The chain joins TRBV15 to TRBJ2-1; 8 bases line up with TRBD1. The receptor comes from a female donor in good health, enrolled as a control in a pregnancy study. The specimen comprised peripheral blood, sampled in the second trimester of pregnancy. The CDR3 DNA sequence: TGTGCCACCAGCAGACTCCGAGGACAGGGAGTCAATGAGCAGTTCTTC. Encoded protein: CATSRLRGQGVNEQFF.